This passage covers 11 T cell receptor beta chains from one sample sequenced in a study of T cell changes during pregnancy in multiple sclerosis. Some clones are missing from TCRdb's copy, which holds only in-frame ones; the method was immunoSEQ multiplex PCR. The data contain approximately 74,000 clones, over 80% of them seen just once; the ten biggest clones take up about 2.3%. This material consisted of peripheral blood, taken before pregnancy. These receptors all stem from a female donor with multiple sclerosis, enrolled in a pregnancy study.

V and J are TRBV7-6 and TRBJ2-3; 14 bases agree with TRBD2. V shed 1 base and J 6 bases; nucleotides not matched to a gene: 12. The CDR3 extends over 19 amino acids. Germline V gives CDR1 SGHVS, CDR2 FNYEAQ. CDR3 protein: CASSLVTPGLAGVRDTQYF. CDR3 DNA: TGTGCCAGCAGCTTAGTGACGCCGGGACTAGCGGGAGTTAGGGATACGCAGTATTTT.

V usage is TRBV6-1 and J usage is TRBJ2-7; 9 bases fit TRBD1. The germline V gene has CDR1 MNHNS and CDR2 SASEGT. Trimming removed 7 bases from V and 4 bases from J; junction bases left unmatched: 8. CDR3 length: 14 amino acids. Here the CDR3 DNA reads TGTGCCAGCAAACCCGGGACAGGGTTTTACGAGCAGTACTTC. Amino acids: CASKPGTGFYEQYF.

The chain carries TRBV18 and TRBJ1-5; 9 bases agree with TRBD1. The CDR3 contains 15 residues. Germline values: CDR1 KGHSH, CDR2 LQKENI. V shed 6 bases and J 5 bases; nucleotides not matched to a gene: 8. CDR3 region: CASSFTGGADQPQHF. The CDR3 region has the DNA TGTGCCAGCTCGTTTACAGGGGGCGCGGATCAGCCCCAGCATTTT.

The rearrangement joins TRBV10-3 to TRBJ2-7, with TRBD1 identical over 9 bases. V gave up 5 bases and J gave up 6 bases; unmatched junction bases: 14. CDR1 ENHRY and CDR2 SYGVKD come from the germline V gene. The CDR3 spans 16 residues. In DNA form, the CDR3 reads TGTGCCATCAGTACACATAAAACAGGGGGCAGGGGCGAGCAGTACTTC. Its protein product is CAISTHKTGGRGEQYF.

The CDR3 reads CASSIVGEGDYEQFF. CDR3 nucleotide sequence: TGTGCCAGTAGTATAGTGGGGGAAGGGGACTATGAGCAGTTCTTC. The chain uses TRBV19 and TRBJ2-1; D may be TRBD2 (6 bases). CDR1 and CDR2 (germline): LNHDA, SQIVND (reference sequence). The CDR3 has 15 amino acids. The V end lost 1 base, the J end lost 8 bases, and 15 bases lay between the germline ends.

The rearrangement links TRBV27 to TRBJ2-4; the match to TRBD2 covers 7 bases. V shed 5 bases and J 1 base; nucleotides not matched to a gene: 8. Germline values: CDR1 MNHEY, CDR2 SMNVEV (reference sequence). The CDR3 spans 16 residues. The CDR3 loop reads CASSPREAGAKNIQYF. For the CDR3, the DNA is TGTGCCAGCAGTCCCCGGGAGGCGGGGGCCAAAAACATTCAGTACTTC.

This sequence joins TRBV19 and TRBJ2-5; unclear D gene. The CDR3 has 14 residues. Looked up from germline, CDR1 is LNHDA and CDR2 is SQIVND (reference sequence). V was trimmed by 4 bases and J by 2 bases, leaving 11 bases between them. The CDR3 sequence: CASSTSGPQETQYF. DNA for the CDR3: TGTGCCAGTAGTACCTCAGGCCCTCAAGAGACCCAGTACTTC.

The chain combines TRBV9 with TRBJ2-5, with D maybe TRBD1 (7 bases). The CDR3 totals 15 residues. Germline assignment: CDR1 SGDLS and CDR2 YYNGEE. V dropped 7 bases and J dropped 3 bases, with 19 bases sitting between them. This chain's CDR3 is CASAGGGPEKETQYF. The CDR3 DNA follows: TGTGCCAGCGCAGGGGGAGGACCAGAAAAAGAGACCCAGTACTTC.

This chain connects TRBV5-1 to TRBJ2-2; a possible D gene is TRBD1 (5 bases). Germline V gives CDR1 SGHRS, CDR2 YFSETQ. The CDR3 is 15 residues long. The V end was cut by 1 base, the J end by 1 base, with 8 bases between. In DNA, the CDR3 is TGCGCCAGCAGCTTGTTGCAGGGGAACACCGGGGAGCTGTTTTTT. This encodes CASSLLQGNTGELFF.

V and J are TRBV2 and TRBJ2-1; 11 positions agree with TRBD2. Germline loops: CDR1 SNHLY, CDR2 FYNNEI. This CDR3 region has 17 residues. J gave up 7 bases and V 0 bases, and 8 bases lay outside the gene matches. CDR3 nucleotides: TGTGCCAGCAGTGAAGCCATTAGCGGGAGGGCGAGAAATGAGCAGTTCTTC. This gives the protein CASSEAISGRARNEQFF. Full variable domain (missing parts from reference TRBV2 and TRBJ2-1): EPEVTQTPSHQVTQMGQEVILRCVPISNHLYFYWYRQILGQKVEFLVSFYNNEISEKSEIFDDQFSVERPDGSNFTLKIRSTKLEDSAMYFCASSEAISGRARNEQFFGPGTRLTVL.

The CDR3 spells CASSYYRDSYEQYF. The CDR3 nucleotides read TGTGCCAGCAGTTACTATAGGGACAGCTACGAGCAGTACTTC. V is TRBV6-5 and J is TRBJ2-7, with 7 bases matching TRBD1. This CDR3 comprises 14 residues. Germline values: CDR1 MNHEY, CDR2 SVGAGI. V gave up 1 base and J gave up 3 bases; unmatched junction bases: 3.